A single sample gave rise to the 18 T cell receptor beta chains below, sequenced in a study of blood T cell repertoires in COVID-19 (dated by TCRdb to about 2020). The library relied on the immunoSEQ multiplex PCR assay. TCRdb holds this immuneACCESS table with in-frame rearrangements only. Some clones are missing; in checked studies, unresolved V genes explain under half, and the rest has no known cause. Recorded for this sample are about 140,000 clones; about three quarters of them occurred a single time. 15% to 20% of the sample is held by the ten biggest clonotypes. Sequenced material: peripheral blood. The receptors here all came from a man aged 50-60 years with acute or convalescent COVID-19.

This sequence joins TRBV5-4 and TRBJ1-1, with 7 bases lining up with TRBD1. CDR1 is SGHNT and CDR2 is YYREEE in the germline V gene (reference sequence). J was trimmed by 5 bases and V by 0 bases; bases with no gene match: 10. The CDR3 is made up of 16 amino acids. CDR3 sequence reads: CASSLATGVGGTEAFF. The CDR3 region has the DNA TGTGCCAGCAGCTTGGCTACAGGGGTGGGTGGGACTGAAGCTTTCTTT.

The CDR3 nucleotides are TGTGCCACCAGCAGAGATTCTCATTCGCGGGAGACCCAGTACTTC. Translating it yields CATSRDSHSRETQYF. The gene calls are TRBV15 and TRBJ2-5; no definite D call. Germline values: CDR1 LNHNV, CDR2 YYDKDF (reference sequence). V lost 0 bases and J 5 bases, leaving 13 bases between the germline ends. The CDR3 covers 15 residues.

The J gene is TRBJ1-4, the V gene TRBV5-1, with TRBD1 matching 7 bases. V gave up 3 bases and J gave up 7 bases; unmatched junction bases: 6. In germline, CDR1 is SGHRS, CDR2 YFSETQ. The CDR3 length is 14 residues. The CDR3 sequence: CASSSGGGGEKLFF. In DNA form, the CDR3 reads TGCGCCAGCAGCTCAGGGGGAGGTGGTGAAAAACTGTTTTTT.

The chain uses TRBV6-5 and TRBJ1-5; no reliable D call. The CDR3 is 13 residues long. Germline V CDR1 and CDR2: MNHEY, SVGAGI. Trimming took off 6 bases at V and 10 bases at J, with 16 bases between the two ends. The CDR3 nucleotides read TGTGCCAGCAGGTCCGGGAACTTGGGACCCCAGCATTTT. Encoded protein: CASRSGNLGPQHF.

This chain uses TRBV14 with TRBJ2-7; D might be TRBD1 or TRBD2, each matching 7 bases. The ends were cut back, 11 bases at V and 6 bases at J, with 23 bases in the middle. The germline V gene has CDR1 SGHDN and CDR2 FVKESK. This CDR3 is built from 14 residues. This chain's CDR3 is CARRQGGRGFEQYV. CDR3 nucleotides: TGTGCCCGCCGCCAGGGGGGGCGGGGATTCGAGCAGTACGTC.

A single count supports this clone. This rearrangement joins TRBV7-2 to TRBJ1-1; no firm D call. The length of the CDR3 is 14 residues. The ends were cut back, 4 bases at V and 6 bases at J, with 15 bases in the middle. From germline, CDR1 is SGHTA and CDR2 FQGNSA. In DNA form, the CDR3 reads TGTGCCAGCAGCTGGGGTGGGTCGAGGGCTGAAGCTTTCTTT. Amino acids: CASSWGGSRAEAFF.

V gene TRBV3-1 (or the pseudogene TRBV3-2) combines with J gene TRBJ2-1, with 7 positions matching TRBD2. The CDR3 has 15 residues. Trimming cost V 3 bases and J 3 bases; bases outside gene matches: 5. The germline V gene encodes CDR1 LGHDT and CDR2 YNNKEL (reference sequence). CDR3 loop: CASSQTGGLYNEQFF. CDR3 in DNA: TGTGCCAGCAGCCAGACGGGGGGACTCTACAATGAGCAGTTCTTC.

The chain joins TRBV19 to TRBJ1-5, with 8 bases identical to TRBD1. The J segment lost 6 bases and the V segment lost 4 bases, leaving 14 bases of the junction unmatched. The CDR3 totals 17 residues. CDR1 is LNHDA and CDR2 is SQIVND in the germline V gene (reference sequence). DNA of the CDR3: TGTGCCAGTAGTAAAACCCAGCCGGGACAGGAGACTCAGCCCCAGCATTTT. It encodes CASSKTQPGQETQPQHF.

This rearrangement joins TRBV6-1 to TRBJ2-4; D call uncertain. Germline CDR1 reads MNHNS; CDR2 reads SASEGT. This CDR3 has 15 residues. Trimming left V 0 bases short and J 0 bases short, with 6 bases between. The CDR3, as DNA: TGTGCCAGCAGTGAAGCATCCTTAGCCAAAAACATTCAGTACTTC. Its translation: CASSEASLAKNIQYF.

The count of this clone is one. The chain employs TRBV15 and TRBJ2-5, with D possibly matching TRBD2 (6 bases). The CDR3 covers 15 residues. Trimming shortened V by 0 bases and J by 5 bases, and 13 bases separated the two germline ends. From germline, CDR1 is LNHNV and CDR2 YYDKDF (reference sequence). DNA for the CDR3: TGTGCCACCAGCAGAGATGGGGGGTCTGAGGAGACCCAGTACTTC. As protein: CATSRDGGSEETQYF. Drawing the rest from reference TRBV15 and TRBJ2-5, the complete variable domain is DAMVIQNPRYQVTQFGKPVTLSCSQTLNHNVMYWYQQKSSQAPKLLFHYYDKDFNNEADTPDNFQSRRPNTSFCFLDIRSPGLGDTAMYLCATSRDGGSEETQYFGPGTRLLVL.

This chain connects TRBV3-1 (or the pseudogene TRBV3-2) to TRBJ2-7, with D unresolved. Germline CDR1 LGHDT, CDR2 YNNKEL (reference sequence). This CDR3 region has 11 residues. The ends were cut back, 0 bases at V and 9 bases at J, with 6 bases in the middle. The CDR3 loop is CASSQEVGQYV. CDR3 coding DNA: TGTGCCAGCAGCCAAGAGGTCGGGCAGTACGTC.

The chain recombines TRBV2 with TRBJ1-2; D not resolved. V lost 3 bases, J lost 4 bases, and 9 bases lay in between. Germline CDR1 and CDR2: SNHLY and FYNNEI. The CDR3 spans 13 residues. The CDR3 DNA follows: TGTGCCAGCAGTGATTCAAAGCCCTATGGCTACACCTTC. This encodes CASSDSKPYGYTF.

CDR3: CAWSSGQGNSPLHF. DNA of the CDR3: TGTGCCTGGAGTTCGGGACAGGGAAATTCACCCCTCCACTTT. The chain joins TRBV30 to TRBJ1-6, with 9 bases fitting TRBD1. The CDR3 extends over 14 amino acids. V lost 2 bases and J lost 7; bases outside the gene matches: 3. Looked up from germline, CDR1 is GTSNPN and CDR2 is SVGIG (reference sequence).

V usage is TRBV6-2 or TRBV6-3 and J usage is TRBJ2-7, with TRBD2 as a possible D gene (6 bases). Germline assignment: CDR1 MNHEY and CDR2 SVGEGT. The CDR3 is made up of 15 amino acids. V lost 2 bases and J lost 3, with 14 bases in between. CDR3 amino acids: CASSYPKDYNYEQYF. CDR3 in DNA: TGTGCCAGCAGTTACCCGAAGGACTACAACTACGAGCAGTACTTC.

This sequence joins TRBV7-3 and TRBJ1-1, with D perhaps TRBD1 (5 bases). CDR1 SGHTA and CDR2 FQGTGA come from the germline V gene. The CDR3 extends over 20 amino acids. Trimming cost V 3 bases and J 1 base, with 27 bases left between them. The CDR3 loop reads CASSFPLSSDRERGNTEAFF. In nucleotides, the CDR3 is TGTGCCAGCAGCTTTCCCTTATCCTCTGACAGAGAAAGGGGGAACACTGAAGCTTTCTTT.

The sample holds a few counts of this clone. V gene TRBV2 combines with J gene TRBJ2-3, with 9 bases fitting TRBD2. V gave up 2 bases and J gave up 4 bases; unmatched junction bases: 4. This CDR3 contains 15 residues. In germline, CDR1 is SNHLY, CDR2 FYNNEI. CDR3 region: CASSESGGRADTQYF. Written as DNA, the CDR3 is TGTGCCAGCAGTGAAAGCGGGGGGCGCGCAGATACGCAGTATTTT.

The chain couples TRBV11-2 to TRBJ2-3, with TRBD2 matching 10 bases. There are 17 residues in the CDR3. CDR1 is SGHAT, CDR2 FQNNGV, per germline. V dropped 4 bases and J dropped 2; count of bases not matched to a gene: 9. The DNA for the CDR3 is TGTGCCAGCAGCTCCTCGGGAGCGGGGGGGGACACAGATACGCAGTATTTT. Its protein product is CASSSSGAGGDTDTQYF.

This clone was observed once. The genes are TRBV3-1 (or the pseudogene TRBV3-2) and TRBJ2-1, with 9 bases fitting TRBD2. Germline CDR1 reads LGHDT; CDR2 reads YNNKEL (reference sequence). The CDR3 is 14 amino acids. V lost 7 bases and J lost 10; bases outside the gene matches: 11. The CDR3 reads CASTSDSGGLEQFF. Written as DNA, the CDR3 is TGTGCCAGCACCAGCGACAGCGGGGGGCTAGAGCAGTTCTTC.